The 13 T cell receptor beta chains presented below share a single source sample, sequenced in a study of cytomegalovirus exposure and HLA in healthy donors. With 60 Vbeta and 13 Jbeta primers, the PCR was carried out. Sequenced by immunoSEQ multiplex PCR; TCRdb stores in-frame clones only, minus some. The data show 150,000 to 200,000 clones, 80% seen once. The sample was PBMCs. The receptors shown here come from a male donor in good health and CMV-seropositive.

The V and J genes are TRBV7-9 and TRBJ2-7, with 12 bases lining up with TRBD2. Germline V gene sequence: CDR1 SEHNR, CDR2 FQNEAQ (reference sequence). CDR3 length: 19 residues. Unmatched junction bases numbered 14, after V lost 5 bases and J lost 0 bases. The CDR3 loop is CASSVTSGSEPLSSYEQYF. In DNA, the CDR3 is TGTGCCAGCAGCGTGACTAGCGGGAGCGAACCTTTAAGCTCCTACGAGCAGTACTTC. Complete variable domain (other parts from reference TRBV7-9 and TRBJ2-7): DTGVSQNPRHKITKRGQNVTFRCDPISEHNRLYWYRQTLGQGPEFLTYFQNEAQLEKSRLLSDRFSAERPKGSFSTLEIQRTEQGDSAMYLCASSVTSGSEPLSSYEQYFGPGTRLTVT.

This sequence joins TRBV5-6 and TRBJ1-3, with D perhaps matching TRBD1 (6 bases). Per the germline V gene, CDR1 is SGHDT and CDR2 is YYEEEE. The V end lost 3 bases, the J end lost 4 bases, and 14 bases lay between the germline ends. The CDR3 consists of 15 residues. CDR3 nucleotides: TGTGCCAGCAGCTCGCCAACAGGGAGCGGAAACACCATATATTTT. Its translation is CASSSPTGSGNTIYF.

Remarks on this clone: One end of the junction does not line up with germline, which may come from a read error. V is TRBV7-9 and J is TRBJ1-2; TRBD1 aligns across 11 bases. The germline V gene has CDR1 SEHNR and CDR2 FQNEAQ (reference sequence). The CDR3 extends over 15 amino acids. CDR3 protein: CSSSWGTGGMNGYTF. CDR3 bases: TGTTCCAGCAGCTGGGGGACAGGGGGGATGAACGGCTACACCTTC.

This sequence joins TRBV4-3 and TRBJ2-1, with a tentative D call TRBD2 (6 bases). Germline CDR1 reads LGHNA; CDR2 reads YSLEER. CDR3 length: 16 residues. Trimming left V 0 bases short and J 2 bases short, with 11 bases between. CDR3 in amino acids: CASSQDRDWPYNEQFF. The CDR3, as DNA: TGCGCCAGCAGCCAAGATCGGGACTGGCCCTACAATGAGCAGTTCTTC.

This chain connects TRBV30 to TRBJ2-4, with a weak D call TRBD1 (6 bases). The CDR3 is made up of 15 amino acids. CDR1 and CDR2 (germline): GTSNPN, SVGIG (reference sequence). V dropped 2 bases and J dropped 6 bases, with 17 bases sitting between them. In DNA form, the CDR3 reads TGTGCCTGGAGTATCTCCTCCGGGACACGAAACATTCAGTACTTC. Its translation is CAWSISSGTRNIQYF.

Points on this clone: The same CDR3 arises from other DNA sequences in this sample as well. This rearrangement joins TRBV19 to TRBJ2-7, with 9 bases fitting TRBD1. Trimming cost V 2 bases and J 5 bases; bases outside gene matches: 7. Germline-derived CDR1 and CDR2 are LNHDA and SQIVND (reference sequence). The CDR3 loop spans 15 amino acids. The CDR3 spells CASSISGTGRDEQYF. The DNA of the CDR3 is TGTGCCAGTAGTATATCAGGGACAGGGCGGGACGAGCAGTACTTC.

V and J are TRBV10-3 and TRBJ1-3; D uncertain. CDR1 is ENHRY, CDR2 SYGVKD, per germline. Trimming pared 3 bases from V and 0 bases from J, leaving 6 bases between. The CDR3 covers 14 residues. The CDR3 region is CAISDWSSGNTIYF. Here the CDR3 DNA reads TGTGCCATCAGTGATTGGAGCTCTGGAAACACCATATATTTT.

This clone came up a few times. The chain is built from TRBV4-1 and TRBJ1-4; 7 positions agree with TRBD1. The CDR3 totals 15 residues. Per germline, CDR1 MGHRA and CDR2 YSYEKL. The ends lost 5 bases at V and 5 bases at J; junction bases unmatched: 8. The DNA for the CDR3 is TGCGCCAGCAGCTACACCGGGACAGTGAATGAAAAACTGTTTTTT. This encodes CASSYTGTVNEKLFF.

V and J are TRBV7-9 and TRBJ2-3; TRBD2 agrees at 13 bases. CDR1 SEHNR and CDR2 FQNEAQ come from the germline V gene (reference sequence). Losses at the gene ends were 8 bases for V and 5 bases for J; bases not matched to a gene: 7. The CDR3 totals 15 residues. CDR3 amino acids: CASQKTSGRLDTQYF. DNA for the CDR3: TGTGCCAGCCAAAAGACTAGCGGGAGGTTAGATACGCAGTATTTT.

This clone turned up a few times. A junction boundary mismatches the germline segment, possibly from a read error. The rearrangement joins TRBV4-1 to TRBJ1-3; D not resolved. Germline loops: CDR1 MGHRA, CDR2 YSYEKL. This CDR3 is 15 amino acids long. CDR3 nucleotide sequence: TGTGCCAGCAGCCAAGAGCCCAGTACTGGAAACACCATATATTTT. Translation: CASSQEPSTGNTIYF.

The rearrangement joins TRBV30 to TRBJ1-3, with D perhaps TRBD1 (5 bases). This CDR3 comprises 13 residues. Deletions cut 8 bases from V and 4 bases from J, with 15 bases between. Germline-derived CDR1 and CDR2 are GTSNPN and SVGIG (reference sequence). This chain's CDR3 is CARRGAGGNTIYF. The CDR3 region has the DNA TGTGCCCGCCGGGGCGCGGGAGGAAACACCATATATTTT.

The chain recombines TRBV30 with TRBJ2-1; possibly TRBD2 for D (5 bases). Germline V gives CDR1 GTSNPN, CDR2 SVGIG (reference sequence). V lost 5 bases and J lost 7, with 12 bases in between. The CDR3 is 12 residues long. The chain's CDR3 is CAWEGIGNEQFF. CDR3 nucleotide sequence: TGTGCCTGGGAGGGCATTGGAAATGAGCAGTTCTTC.

The V gene is TRBV23-1, the J gene TRBJ2-1; TRBD2 aligns across 9 bases. Being an ORF, TRBV23-1 has a function that is uncertain. The CDR3 is made up of 16 amino acids. The junction had 14 bases not matched to a gene; V was cut back by 7 bases and J by 7 bases. This chain's CDR3 is CASTLAGREGNNEQFF. DNA of the CDR3: TGCGCCAGCACTCTGGCGGGGCGGGAGGGGAATAATGAGCAGTTCTTC.